This TCR beta chain was sequenced for a study of T cell clusters in autoimmune cytopenias. TRB rearrangements were amplified by touch-down multiplex PCR with mixed TRB-A/B primers. TCRdb reprocessed the multiplex PCR reads; each CDR3 protein has one entry and no DNA is given. Recorded here are about 6,800 distinct CDR3 sequences; the top ten clones represent roughly 25%. TRB was amplified from approximately 250 ng of peripheral blood genomic DNA per sample. Regarding this clonotype: Its target is unknown.

Study-wide results and limits: Primary autoimmune cytopenia patients appeared to lack physiological T cell clusters present in healthy donors.

Sequencing was done on a sample of peripheral blood. The TCR comes from a human donor with an autoimmune cytopenia or autoimmune hepatitis (not recorded which).

Here the CDR3 reads CASSRAPYNQPQHF. The chain links TRBV12-3 or TRBV12-4 to TRBJ1-5; with no DNA, the TCRdb D assignment of TRBD1 cannot be verified. The CDR3 is made up of 14 amino acids.